The 27 T cell receptor beta chains presented below share a single source sample, sequenced in a study of blood T cell repertoires in COVID-19. Clones were read by immunoSEQ multiplex PCR, and TCRdb kept only the in-frame ones, dropping some. The sample lists 390,000 or so clones; 85% to 90% were seen once. Sequenced material: PBMCs or T cells enriched from blood (not recorded which). The receptors stem from a man between 18 and 35 years old who had recovered from COVID-19.

The chain recombines TRBV10-1 with TRBJ1-1; no clear D. V lost 3 bases, J lost 1 base, and 6 bases lay in between. Germline loops: CDR1 WNHNN, CDR2 SYGVQD (reference sequence). This CDR3 is built from 13 residues. CDR3 in DNA: TGCGCCAGCAGTGACAGTTGGAACACTGAAGCTTTCTTT. Protein sequence: CASSDSWNTEAFF.

The chain uses TRBV19 and TRBJ2-1, with 11 bases lining up with TRBD2. Trimming cost V 5 bases and J 2 bases; bases outside gene matches: 11. CDR1 and CDR2 (germline): LNHDA, SQIVND (reference sequence). The CDR3 runs to 18 residues. The CDR3 DNA sequence: TGTGCCAGTAGTCGAGCTAGCGGGAGGCTCTCCCCCTACAATGAGCAGTTCTTC. It translates to CASSRASGRLSPYNEQFF.

The rearrangement uses TRBV18 and TRBJ1-1, with D maybe TRBD1 (5 bases). V was pared by 3 bases and J by 3 bases, with 14 bases between. The CDR3 spans 15 residues. Germline V gene sequence: CDR1 KGHSH, CDR2 LQKENI. CDR3 residues: CASSPNRLPDTEAFF. As DNA, the CDR3 is TGTGCCAGCTCACCCAACAGGTTGCCAGACACTGAAGCTTTCTTT.

The chain couples TRBV5-1 to TRBJ1-4, with D unclear. The CDR3 has 14 amino acids. Germline lookup yields CDR1 SGHRS and CDR2 YFSETQ. Trimming shortened V by 0 bases and J by 4 bases, and 7 bases separated the two germline ends. The CDR3 sequence is CASSLALLNEKLFF. CDR3 sequence (DNA): TGCGCCAGCAGCTTGGCCCTACTTAATGAAAAACTGTTTTTT.

The CDR3: CASIQGVEQFF. DNA for the CDR3: TGTGCCAGCATCCAAGGGGTTGAGCAGTTCTTC. The genes are TRBV27 and TRBJ2-1; a possible D gene is TRBD1 (5 bases). The CDR3 is 11 amino acids. Germline V gene data show CDR1 as MNHEY and CDR2 as SMNVEV (reference sequence). The V and J ends lost 7 bases and 9 bases respectively, with 10 bases between them.

This chain joins TRBV4-1 and TRBJ2-2; 8 nucleotides align to TRBD1. This CDR3 has 15 amino acids. The germline V gene encodes CDR1 MGHRA and CDR2 YSYEKL. The J segment lost 5 bases and the V segment lost 4 bases, leaving 6 bases of the junction unmatched. Here the CDR3 DNA reads TGCGCCAGCAGCCCCGGACAGGGCGGAACCGGGGAGCTGTTTTTT. This sequence encodes CASSPGQGGTGELFF.

The chain carries TRBV19 and TRBJ1-3, with D unclear. Germline values: CDR1 LNHDA, CDR2 SQIVND (reference sequence). The CDR3 loop spans 16 amino acids. Trimming removed 4 bases from V and 2 bases from J, with 15 bases in between. CDR3 DNA: TGTGCCAGTAGTACCCGCCAGGCTGCTACTGGAAACACCATATATTTT. Residues: CASSTRQAATGNTIYF.

This clone came up once. The V gene is TRBV6-2 or TRBV6-3, the J gene TRBJ2-2; no reliable D call. V shed 4 bases and J shed 2 bases, with 5 bases lying between them. The germline V gene encodes CDR1 MNHEY and CDR2 SVGEGT. This CDR3 is built from 13 residues. The CDR3 region has the DNA TGTGCCAGCAGTTCCGTAAACACCGGGGAGCTGTTTTTT. Its translation is CASSSVNTGELFF.

The chain couples TRBV3-1 (or the pseudogene TRBV3-2) to TRBJ2-3; possible D gene TRBD2, 5 bases. This CDR3 has 15 amino acids. Germline CDR1 reads LGHDT; CDR2 reads YNNKEL (reference sequence). Trimming took off 0 bases at V and 6 bases at J, with 13 bases between the two ends. Here the CDR3 DNA reads TGTGCCAGCAGCCAAGAACGGGGAAAGTGGGATACGCAGTATTTT. This gives the protein CASSQERGKWDTQYF.

V gene TRBV10-3 combines with J gene TRBJ1-1; TRBD1 aligns across 9 bases. Germline V CDR1 and CDR2: ENHRY, SYGVKD. V shed 8 bases and J 5 bases; nucleotides not matched to a gene: 9. The CDR3 length is 14 residues. The CDR3 spells CAIGAQTGGTEAFF. The CDR3 nucleotides read TGTGCCATCGGAGCCCAGACAGGGGGGACTGAAGCTTTCTTT.

In this sample, this clone turned up a few times. The V call is TRBV16, the J call TRBJ2-5; TRBD1 agrees at 10 bases. With V trimmed by 3 bases and J by 4 bases, 5 bases remained unmatched. Germline V gene data show CDR1 as KGHSY and CDR2 as FQNENV. This CDR3 contains 15 residues. The CDR3 loop reads CASSHLTGGRETQYF. The CDR3 DNA reads TGTGCCAGCAGCCATTTGACAGGGGGCAGAGAGACCCAGTACTTC.

The V gene is TRBV29-1, the J gene TRBJ1-1; D is possibly TRBD1 (5 bases). Germline V gene sequence: CDR1 SQVTM, CDR2 ANQGSEA. The CDR3 sequence is 13 residues long. Trimming stripped 6 bases from V and 0 bases from J, with 11 bases between. The CDR3: CSVRAAMNTEAFF. The CDR3 DNA is TGCAGCGTCAGGGCGGCTATGAACACTGAAGCTTTCTTT.

The V gene is TRBV3-1 (or the pseudogene TRBV3-2), the J gene TRBJ2-7, with 9 nucleotides matching TRBD1. The V and J ends lost 4 bases and 5 bases, in that order; junction bases with no gene match: 15. The CDR3 sequence is 17 residues long. Germline assignment: CDR1 LGHDT and CDR2 YNNKEL (reference sequence). CDR3 protein: CASSRRGVWDRVNEQYF. The CDR3 coding sequence is TGTGCCAGCAGCCGCCGGGGTGTTTGGGACAGGGTAAACGAGCAGTACTTC.

This clone was detected only once. The CDR3 loop is CASRETYRGPDTEAFF. The CDR3 nucleotides are TGCGCCAGCCGCGAAACTTACAGGGGGCCTGACACTGAAGCTTTCTTT. This chain connects TRBV5-1 to TRBJ1-1; TRBD1 aligns across 9 bases. Germline assignment: CDR1 SGHRS and CDR2 YFSETQ. J lost 3 bases, V lost 7 bases, and 13 bases had no gene match. The CDR3 contains 16 residues.

The V and J genes are TRBV21-1 and TRBJ1-1. TRBV21-1 is shown as a pseudogene. The CDR3 length is 18 residues. The CDR3 is CASNPVNPPGKGNTEAFF. The DNA for the CDR3 is TGTGCCAGCAATCCCGTGAACCCTCCCGGGAAAGGGAACACTGAAGCTTTCTTT.

The chain links TRBV10-3 to TRBJ2-7; D uncertain. Germline V lookup: CDR1 ENHRY, CDR2 SYGVKD. Trimming stripped 1 base from V and 1 base from J, with 14 bases between. The CDR3 sequence is 16 residues long. Here the CDR3 DNA reads TGTGCCATCAGTGAGTTATCCCGCGGTAGTTCCTACGAGCAGTACTTC. Protein product: CAISELSRGSSYEQYF.

The chain uses TRBV4-3 and TRBJ1-2; 7 nucleotides agree with TRBD1. The trim removed 6 bases at V and 1 base at J, leaving 8 bases unmatched. The germline CDR1 and CDR2 sequences are LGHNA and YSLEER. The CDR3 loop spans 15 amino acids. CDR3 nucleotide sequence: TGCGCCAGCAGTCCGACAGGGAACATTAACTATGGCTACACCTTC. Translated, it gives CASSPTGNINYGYTF.

This chain links TRBV4-1 with TRBJ1-1; D is perhaps TRBD1 (5 bases). Germline V CDR1 and CDR2: MGHRA, YSYEKL. CDR3 length: 15 residues. With 0 bases removed from V and 4 bases from J, the gap between germline ends came to 12 bases. The CDR3 DNA reads TGCGCCAGCAGCCAAGACGTCGGCGGGGGCACTGAAGCTTTCTTT. This encodes CASSQDVGGGTEAFF.

The rearrangement joins TRBV5-5 to TRBJ2-1; 13 bases line up with TRBD2. V shed 4 bases, J shed 8 bases, and the junction held 9 bases outside the gene matches. In germline, CDR1 is SGHKS, CDR2 YYEKEE (reference sequence). There are 16 residues in the CDR3. The CDR3 sequence is CASSPRLAGGLDEQFF. The CDR3 DNA is TGTGCCAGCAGCCCCCGACTAGCGGGGGGTTTGGATGAGCAGTTCTTC.

This sequence joins TRBV27 and TRBJ2-5; TRBD2 matches at 7 bases. CDR3 length: 15 amino acids. Germline loops: CDR1 MNHEY, CDR2 SMNVEV (reference sequence). V lost 8 bases, J lost 1 base, and 10 bases stayed unmatched. The DNA of the CDR3 is TGTGCCAGCGGAAATACGTGGGGGGGCCAAGAGACCCAGTACTTC. Its translation: CASGNTWGGQETQYF.

V usage is TRBV7-3 and J usage is TRBJ2-1; unclear D gene. CDR1 is SGHTA and CDR2 is FQGTGA in the germline V gene. The CDR3 is made up of 13 amino acids. The V gene lost 0 bases and the J gene lost 7 bases, with 7 bases spanning the gap. In DNA form, the CDR3 reads TGTGCCAGCAGCTTAACCCGCGAGAATGAGCAGTTCTTC. Amino acids: CASSLTRENEQFF.

This rearrangement joins TRBV10-3 to TRBJ2-5; TRBD1 aligns across 7 bases. The CDR3 extends over 15 amino acids. V dropped 1 base and J dropped 5; count of bases not matched to a gene: 7. Germline CDR1 reads ENHRY; CDR2 reads SYGVKD. CDR3 amino acids: CAISELGGYGETQYF. In DNA form, the CDR3 reads TGTGCCATCAGTGAGTTAGGGGGCTACGGGGAGACCCAGTACTTC.

The chain is built from TRBV9 and TRBJ2-2, with 7 nucleotides matching TRBD1. Per the germline V gene, CDR1 is SGDLS and CDR2 is YYNGEE. The J segment lost 6 bases and the V segment lost 3 bases, leaving 2 bases of the junction unmatched. The CDR3 contains 13 residues. Written as DNA, the CDR3 is TGTGCCAGCAGCGGAGACAGGGCCGGGGAGCTGTTTTTT. Translated: CASSGDRAGELFF.

CDR3 protein: CASSLTSSTGLETQYF. The CDR3 bases are TGTGCCAGCAGCTTAACCTCGTCGACAGGATTGGAGACCCAGTACTTC. The chain couples TRBV7-3 to TRBJ2-5, with D maybe TRBD1 (6 bases). CDR1 and CDR2 from the germline V gene are SGHTA and FQGTGA. Trimming cost V 0 bases and J 5 bases, with 16 bases left between them. The CDR3 length is 16 residues.

V gene TRBV7-2 combines with J gene TRBJ1-6; D gene uncertain. Trimming shortened V by 1 base and J by 6 bases, and 7 bases separated the two germline ends. This CDR3 has 14 amino acids. Germline V gene sequence: CDR1 SGHTA, CDR2 FQGNSA. CDR3 DNA sequence: TGTGCCAGCAGCTTAGATGGCAGTAATTCACCCCTCCACTTT. Translated: CASSLDGSNSPLHF.

The DNA for the CDR3 is TGTGCCAGCAGCTCGCAGGTATCTGGGGCCAACGTCCTGACTTTC. Encoded protein: CASSSQVSGANVLTF. The chain recombines TRBV5-8 with TRBJ2-6; D call uncertain. The V end lost 3 bases, the J end lost 1 base, and 8 bases lay between the germline ends. Germline V gives CDR1 SGHTS, CDR2 YDEGEE. The CDR3 sequence is 15 residues long.

This clone has a single count. This chain joins TRBV27 and TRBJ1-4; D call uncertain. This CDR3 has 14 residues. V was cut by 2 bases and J by 11 bases, with 15 bases left in between. Looked up from germline, CDR1 is MNHEY and CDR2 is SMNVEV (reference sequence). The CDR3 sequence: CASSLSKGPGKLFF. The CDR3 DNA sequence: TGTGCCAGCAGTTTAAGCAAGGGTCCGGGGAAACTGTTTTTT.